This TCR beta chain was captured in a study of T cell repertoires in cytomegalovirus infection. A note on this clonotype: The antigen is not known.

Study conclusions and caveats: The response measured ex vivo was dominated by TCR beta clonotypes (HLA-C-restricted and CMV-specific).

TCRdb re-derived calls from the reads in MiXCR, one entry per CDR3 protein. Here the sample spans fewer than 1,000,000 distinct CDR3 sequences, around 31% being singletons. Trimming left V 6 bases short and J 8 bases short, with 17 bases between. The germline gives CDR1 SGHDT, CDR2 YYEEEE. The CDR3 is 13 residues long. This TCR was recovered from a human donor in good health (CMV status not recorded). Some clones in this sample may be carry-over from other donors' samples. The chain recombines TRBV5-6 with TRBJ1-2, with no clear D. The specimen was cultured CD8+ T cells from PBMCs, collected from culture after CMV antigen stimulation. The CDR3 spells CASTQTSTLGYTF. CDR3 nucleotide sequence: TGTGCCAGCACCCAGACGTCGACATTGGGCTACACCTTC.